This T cell receptor beta chain was observed in a study of blood T cell repertoires in COVID-19. Study summary: From the United States, Italy and Spain came samples of acute and convalescent COVID-19. PBMCs, B-cell-depleted T cells, or T cells were the source of the cDNA or gDNA that made up the material.

The CDR3 totals 15 residues. The ends lost 4 bases at V and 5 bases at J; junction bases unmatched: 8. Germline CDR1 SGHDT, CDR2 YYEEEE. As processed by the authors: Reference gene primer amplification gave nucleated cell count estimates. Libraries were prepared by immunoSEQ multiplex PCR; TCRdb keeps only in-frame clonotypes and omits some of them. That table furnishes V, J and clone size, whereas the DNA furnished D and trimming. The sample lists approximately 290,000 clones, about 89% occurring once. Seattle researchers signed up patients amid active infection and tracked them longitudinally. This TCR came from a woman in her 30s with COVID-19, enrolled during active disease. The sample comprised peripheral blood. The chain carries TRBV5-6 and TRBJ2-2; TRBD1 matches at 7 bases. CDR3 in DNA: TGTGCCAGCAGCGGAGACAGGGAATGGACCGGGGAGCTGTTTTTT. This gives the protein CASSGDREWTGELFF.